These T cell receptor beta chains were read from a single sample in a study of T-cell reconstitution after alpha-beta-depleted transplantation in children. MiXCR was run by TCRdb on the PCR reads, yielding one entry per CDR3 protein. The sample has 600,000 to 700,000 distinct CDR3 sequences; roughly 17% are singletons. Sequenced material: PBMCs from the stem cell graft donor, taken from the stem cell graft. The receptors originated from a human donor who donated a stem cell graft to a child with acute myeloid leukemia. CDR3s include the opening cysteine and the closing phenylalanine or tryptophan. The order of the fields is clone size, J gene, D gene, V gene, CDR3 DNA, CDR3 protein. The D gene is left open where the match is weak. Clone size is not always given. Where it is, it says once, few, many or a class for expanded clones.

clone_size: many
j_call: TRBJ2-1
d_call: -
v_call: TRBV12-3/TRBV12-4
cdr3_nt: TGTGCCAGCAGCCTAGGGACCCCTTTACCCAATGAGCAGTTCTTC
cdr3_aa: CASSLGTPLPNEQFF

clone_size: few
j_call: TRBJ2-2
d_call: -
v_call: TRBV5-1
cdr3_nt: TGCGCCAGCAGCTTGTGGCAGGAGAACACCGGGGAGCTGTTTTTT
cdr3_aa: CASSLWQENTGELFF

clone_size: few
j_call: TRBJ1-4
d_call: -
v_call: TRBV4-1
cdr3_nt: TGCGCCAGCAGCCAAGATACAGGTTCAACTAATGAAAAACTGTTTTTT
cdr3_aa: CASSQDTGSTNEKLFF

clone_size: few
j_call: TRBJ1-1
d_call: TRBD1
v_call: TRBV5-1
cdr3_nt: TGCGCCAGCAGCCGTCAACAGGGGGAGGCGGGAGCTTTCTTT
cdr3_aa: CASSRQQGEAGAFF

clone_size: many
j_call: TRBJ1-1
d_call: -
v_call: TRBV12-3/TRBV12-4
cdr3_nt: TGTGCCAGCGCAGGACGGGGAGGCACTGAAGCTTTCTTT
cdr3_aa: CASAGRGGTEAFF

clone_size: many
j_call: TRBJ1-1
d_call: -
v_call: TRBV9
cdr3_nt: TGTGCCAGCACCCCAACGGAGGTTGAAGCTTTCTTT
cdr3_aa: CASTPTEVEAFF

clone_size: -
j_call: TRBJ2-5
d_call: -
v_call: TRBV27
cdr3_nt: TGTGCCAGCAGTTTTGTCGGCTTCCAAGAGACCCAGTACTTC
cdr3_aa: CASSFVGFQETQYF

clone_size: many
j_call: TRBJ2-1
d_call: TRBD2
v_call: TRBV5-6
cdr3_nt: TGTGCCAGCAACCTAGCGGATTACAATGAGCAGTTCTTC
cdr3_aa: CASNLADYNEQFF

clone_size: few
j_call: TRBJ1-6
d_call: -
v_call: TRBV7-2
cdr3_nt: TGTGCCAGCAGAGGAGGACAGTTTAATTCACCCCTCCACTTT
cdr3_aa: CASRGGQFNSPLHF

clone_size: many
j_call: TRBJ2-7
d_call: TRBD1
v_call: TRBV6-2/TRBV6-3
cdr3_nt: TGTGCCAGCATTAACCCGTGGGACAGAGAAACCTACGAGCAGTACTTC
cdr3_aa: CASINPWDRETYEQYF

clone_size: -
j_call: TRBJ1-1
d_call: -
v_call: TRBV7-9
cdr3_nt: TGTGCCAGCAGCTTCCCCCCCGGGCAGCCGTATACTGAAGCTTTCTTT
cdr3_aa: CASSFPPGQPYTEAFF

clone_size: few
j_call: TRBJ1-5
d_call: -
v_call: TRBV5-1
cdr3_nt: TGCGCCAGCAGCTTACAGGGAGAGGAACAGCCCCAGCATTTT
cdr3_aa: CASSLQGEEQPQHF

clone_size: many
j_call: TRBJ1-1
d_call: -
v_call: TRBV20-1
cdr3_nt: TGCAGTGCCAACCTAGGGGTCGAAACTGAAGCTTTCTTT
cdr3_aa: CSANLGVETEAFF

clone_size: many
j_call: TRBJ2-7
d_call: TRBD1
v_call: TRBV29-1
cdr3_nt: TGCAGCGTTTACGGACAGGGCTACGAGCAGTACTTC
cdr3_aa: CSVYGQGYEQYF

clone_size: few
j_call: TRBJ1-1
d_call: -
v_call: TRBV5-1
cdr3_nt: TGCGCCAGCAAGAAGGGAGTGGGGGTGAACACTGAAGCTTTCTTT
cdr3_aa: CASKKGVGVNTEAFF

clone_size: many
j_call: TRBJ2-5
d_call: -
v_call: TRBV5-6
cdr3_nt: TGTGCCAGCAGCGGTGGACGGAAAGAGACCCAGTACTTC
cdr3_aa: CASSGGRKETQYF

clone_size: -
j_call: TRBJ1-2
d_call: -
v_call: TRBV12-3/TRBV12-4
cdr3_nt: TGTGCCAGCATGAGAGCTTTTTCGAGGAACTATGGCTACACCTTC
cdr3_aa: CASMRAFSRNYGYTF

clone_size: -
j_call: TRBJ2-5
d_call: -
v_call: TRBV4-1
cdr3_nt: TGCGCCAGCAGCCAAGGAAGCCAAGAGACCCAGTACTTC
cdr3_aa: CASSQGSQETQYF

clone_size: few
j_call: TRBJ2-7
d_call: -
v_call: TRBV7-9
cdr3_nt: TGTGCCAGCAGCTATTTACAGGGATACCTTTACGAGCAGTACTTC
cdr3_aa: CASSYLQGYLYEQYF

clone_size: -
j_call: TRBJ2-1
d_call: -
v_call: TRBV12-3/TRBV12-4
cdr3_nt: TGTGCCAGCAGTAGAAGCCGGGGGGCCGAGCAGTTCTTC
cdr3_aa: CASSRSRGAEQFF

clone_size: -
j_call: TRBJ2-5
d_call: -
v_call: TRBV6-2/TRBV6-3
cdr3_nt: TGTGCCAGCAGTCTGGGACTTACCACAGAGACCCAGTACTTC
cdr3_aa: CASSLGLTTETQYF

clone_size: few
j_call: TRBJ2-3
d_call: -
v_call: TRBV12-3/TRBV12-4
cdr3_nt: -
cdr3_aa: CASILGWDSRLAGADTQYF

clone_size: many
j_call: TRBJ2-1
d_call: TRBD1
v_call: TRBV20-1
cdr3_nt: TGCAGTGCTAGAGACACGGACAGGGTCTACAATGAGCAGTTCTTC
cdr3_aa: CSARDTDRVYNEQFF

clone_size: many
j_call: TRBJ1-2
d_call: -
v_call: TRBV20-1
cdr3_nt: TGCAGTGCTAGAGATTTAGGGGGGCACGGCTACACCTTC
cdr3_aa: CSARDLGGHGYTF

clone_size: -
j_call: TRBJ1-1
d_call: TRBD1
v_call: TRBV5-6
cdr3_nt: TGTGCCAGCAGCCCACTCCAGGGGGCCCTCTCTGAAGCTTTCTTT
cdr3_aa: CASSPLQGALSEAFF

clone_size: many
j_call: TRBJ1-1
d_call: -
v_call: TRBV5-1
cdr3_nt: TGCGCCAGCCGTTCGGGGGACTCGAACACTGAAGCTTTCTTT
cdr3_aa: CASRSGDSNTEAFF

clone_size: few
j_call: TRBJ2-2
d_call: TRBD1
v_call: TRBV24-1
cdr3_nt: TGTGCCACCGAGGGACAGGGTCCCGGGGAGCTGTTTTTT
cdr3_aa: CATEGQGPGELFF

clone_size: many
j_call: TRBJ2-1
d_call: -
v_call: TRBV29-1
cdr3_nt: TGCAGCGTTCATGCCGGGTGGCCGGACCACAATGAGCAGTTCTTC
cdr3_aa: CSVHAGWPDHNEQFF

clone_size: -
j_call: TRBJ1-2
d_call: -
v_call: TRBV12-3/TRBV12-4
cdr3_nt: TGTGCCAGCAGACAGGGAGGGGTCTATGGCTACACCTTC
cdr3_aa: CASRQGGVYGYTF

clone_size: many
j_call: TRBJ2-2
d_call: TRBD1
v_call: TRBV9
cdr3_nt: TGTGCCAGCAGCCTACCGACAGGGGAGGCGATTGCCGGGGAGCTGTTTTTT
cdr3_aa: CASSLPTGEAIAGELFF

clone_size: -
j_call: TRBJ2-1
d_call: -
v_call: TRBV11-3
cdr3_nt: TGTGCCAGCAGCTCCAGTTGGGAGGTGATATACAATGAGCAGTTCTTC
cdr3_aa: CASSSSWEVIYNEQFF

clone_size: many
j_call: TRBJ2-1
d_call: -
v_call: TRBV20-1
cdr3_nt: TGCAGTGCTAATCCCGGGACTGCCCTCCCCGTTGAGCAGTTCTTC
cdr3_aa: CSANPGTALPVEQFF

clone_size: many
j_call: TRBJ1-2
d_call: -
v_call: TRBV12-3/TRBV12-4
cdr3_nt: TGTGCCAGCAGTGGGACAACAAACTATGGCTACACCTTC
cdr3_aa: CASSGTTNYGYTF

clone_size: many
j_call: TRBJ2-7
d_call: TRBD1
v_call: TRBV28
cdr3_nt: TGTGCCAGCACCCCTCCCGACAGGGAACGCGAGCAGTACTTC
cdr3_aa: CASTPPDREREQYF

clone_size: -
j_call: TRBJ1-3
d_call: -
v_call: TRBV10-2
cdr3_nt: TGCGCCAGCCAACCCAATACGGGAAACACCATATATTTT
cdr3_aa: CASQPNTGNTIYF

clone_size: few
j_call: TRBJ2-6
d_call: -
v_call: TRBV6-5
cdr3_nt: TGTGCCAGCAGTTACTCGAGGGGGGCCAACGTCCTGACTTTC
cdr3_aa: CASSYSRGANVLTF

clone_size: many
j_call: TRBJ1-2
d_call: TRBD1
v_call: TRBV29-1
cdr3_nt: TGCAGCACGGACAGGGGAAACTATGGCTACACCTTC
cdr3_aa: CSTDRGNYGYTF

clone_size: many
j_call: TRBJ2-5
d_call: -
v_call: TRBV20-1
cdr3_nt: TGCAGTGCTAGAGATGGGGGAGAGACCCAGTACTTC
cdr3_aa: CSARDGGETQYF

clone_size: few
j_call: TRBJ1-5
d_call: TRBD1
v_call: TRBV20-1
cdr3_nt: TGCAGTGCTTCTAGGACAGGGGGTCAGCCCCAGCATTTT
cdr3_aa: CSASRTGGQPQHF

clone_size: few
j_call: TRBJ1-1
d_call: TRBD1
v_call: TRBV28
cdr3_nt: TGTGCCAGCAGTCTTCAGGGGGCCCCTGAAGCTTTCTTT
cdr3_aa: CASSLQGAPEAFF

clone_size: -
j_call: TRBJ2-3
d_call: -
v_call: TRBV2
cdr3_nt: TGTGCCAGCAGTGAGTTGGTTATCGGGGCCGCCGCTTCTGATACGCAGTATTTT
cdr3_aa: CASSELVIGAAASDTQYF

clone_size: many
j_call: TRBJ1-1
d_call: -
v_call: TRBV20-1
cdr3_nt: TGCAGTGCTAGACATAACGCAGCGGTGAACACTGAAGCTTTCTTT
cdr3_aa: CSARHNAAVNTEAFF

clone_size: -
j_call: TRBJ1-1
d_call: -
v_call: TRBV4-1
cdr3_nt: TGCGCCAGCAGCCAAGCGGCTTGGGGCACTGAAGCTTTCTTT
cdr3_aa: CASSQAAWGTEAFF

clone_size: -
j_call: TRBJ2-5
d_call: -
v_call: TRBV7-7
cdr3_nt: TGTGCCAGCAGATTTTCGCCTAACCAGGGCTTAGAGACCCAGTACTTC
cdr3_aa: CASRFSPNQGLETQYF

clone_size: many
j_call: TRBJ2-1
d_call: TRBD1
v_call: TRBV9
cdr3_nt: TGTGCCAGCAGCGTAGGTGGACAGGGCCCCTACAATGAGCAGTTCTTC
cdr3_aa: CASSVGGQGPYNEQFF

clone_size: few
j_call: TRBJ1-1
d_call: TRBD1
v_call: TRBV29-1
cdr3_nt: TGCAGCGCCGGGACAGGGTACTTGGCTGAAGCTTTCTTT
cdr3_aa: CSAGTGYLAEAFF

clone_size: few
j_call: TRBJ2-2
d_call: -
v_call: TRBV24-1
cdr3_nt: TGTGCCACCAACCCGGGGGCGAACACCGGGGAGCTGTTTTTT
cdr3_aa: CATNPGANTGELFF

clone_size: -
j_call: TRBJ2-7
d_call: TRBD2
v_call: TRBV10-3
cdr3_nt: TGTGCCATCAGTCACGGCCAGCGGGGGACCTCCTACGAGCAGTACTTC
cdr3_aa: CAISHGQRGTSYEQYF

clone_size: -
j_call: TRBJ1-1
d_call: -
v_call: TRBV20-1
cdr3_nt: TGCAGTGCTAGAGATCTGCGAACAGGGACTGAAGCTTTCTTT
cdr3_aa: CSARDLRTGTEAFF

clone_size: many
j_call: TRBJ1-6
d_call: -
v_call: TRBV20-1
cdr3_nt: TGCAGTGCTAGACAGAGCTCCTATAATTCACCCCTCCACTTT
cdr3_aa: CSARQSSYNSPLHF

clone_size: -
j_call: TRBJ1-5
d_call: TRBD1
v_call: TRBV20-1
cdr3_nt: TGCAGTGCTAGAGACTCCGTAAGGACAGGGGGAGATCAGCCCCAGCATTTT
cdr3_aa: CSARDSVRTGGDQPQHF

clone_size: many
j_call: TRBJ1-6
d_call: -
v_call: TRBV7-9
cdr3_nt: TGTGCCAGCAGCTTGAGCGGAGACAGGCAACACTTT
cdr3_aa: CASSLSGDRQHF

clone_size: few
j_call: TRBJ1-1
d_call: TRBD1
v_call: TRBV20-1
cdr3_nt: TGCAGTGCTCCCAGCCCCCCTCAGGGGGCGGTCACTGAAGCTTTCTTT
cdr3_aa: CSAPSPPQGAVTEAFF